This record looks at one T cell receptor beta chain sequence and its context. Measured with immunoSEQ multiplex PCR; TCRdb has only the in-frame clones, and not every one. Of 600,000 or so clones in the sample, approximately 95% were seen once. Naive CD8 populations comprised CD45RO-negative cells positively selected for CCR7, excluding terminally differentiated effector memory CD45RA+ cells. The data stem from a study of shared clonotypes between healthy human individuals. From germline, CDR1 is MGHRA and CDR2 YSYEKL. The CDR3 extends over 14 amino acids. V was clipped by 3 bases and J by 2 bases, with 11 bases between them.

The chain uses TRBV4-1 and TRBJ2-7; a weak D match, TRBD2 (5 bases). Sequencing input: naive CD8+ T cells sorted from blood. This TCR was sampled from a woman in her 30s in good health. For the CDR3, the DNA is TGCGCCAGCAGCCACCGGGGAAACACCTACGAGCAGTACTTC. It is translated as CASSHRGNTYEQYF.